These T cell receptor beta chains were read from a single sample in a study of OX40 agonist ivuxolimab in advanced cancers. The method was immunoSEQ multiplex PCR; TCRdb's version includes in-frame clones alone and lacks a portion of them. This sample has fewer than 70,000 clones, with about 89% found just once. The input for sequencing was CD4+ or CD8+ T cells sorted from blood, taken in a trial of the OX40 agonist ivuxolimab. The receptors shown here come from an adult with an advanced solid tumor such as melanoma, head and neck, liver or kidney cancer. CDR3s include the opening cysteine and the closing phenylalanine or tryptophan. Each record gives: V gene, D gene, J gene, clone size, CDR3 DNA, CDR3 protein. The D gene is left open where the match is weak. Rows may omit the clone size; those that give it use once, few, many or a size class.

>TRBV4-3|NA|TRBJ1-1|NA
TGCGCCAGCAGCCAAGACGGTGGGAGAAACACTGAAGCTTTCTTT
CASSQDGGRNTEAFF
>TRBV19|NA|TRBJ2-7|NA
TGTGCCAGTAGTATACCGGACGGAACCTACGAGCAGTACTTC
CASSIPDGTYEQYF
>TRBV7-2|TRBD2|TRBJ2-3|NA
TGTGCCAGCAGCCAGACTACTAGCGCATCAGATACGCAGTATTTT
CASSQTTSASDTQYF
>TRBV13|TRBD1|TRBJ2-7|NA
TGTGCCAGCAGCTCCGGGACAGGAGACTTTGATTCCTACGAGCAGTACTTC
CASSSGTGDFDSYEQYF
>TRBV7-6|NA|TRBJ1-6|NA
TGTGCCAGCAGCTTAGCCCGGGGTAGTGGATCGTCACCCCTCCACTTT
CASSLARGSGSSPLHF
>TRBV7-8|NA|TRBJ1-1|NA
TGTGCCAGCAGCTTTATGAACACTGAAGCTTTCTTT
CASSFMNTEAFF
>TRBV9|TRBD2|TRBJ2-3|NA
TGTGCCAGCAGCGTCCGGGACTACCTCACAGATACGCAGTATTTT
CASSVRDYLTDTQYF
>TRBV30|NA|TRBJ2-7|NA
TGTGCCTGGAGCCTGACAGGCTACGAGCAGTACTTC
CAWSLTGYEQYF
>TRBV9|NA|TRBJ1-1|few
TGTGCCAGCAGCGTAGGGACAGCCACTGAAGCTTTCTTT
CASSVGTATEAFF
>TRBV29-1|TRBD1|TRBJ2-2|NA
TGCAGCGCCTCGGACAGGGGATCAGGGGAGCTGTTTTTT
CSASDRGSGELFF
>TRBV19|NA|TRBJ2-2|NA
TGTGCCAGTAGTATAGTGGACAGCCCGAACACCGGGGAGCTGTTTTTT
CASSIVDSPNTGELFF
>TRBV2|NA|TRBJ1-3|once
TGTGCCAGCAGGGACGGTAACTCTGGAAACACCATATATTTT
CASRDGNSGNTIYF
>TRBV7-2|NA|TRBJ2-7|NA
TGTGCCAGCAGCTTAGGGCAGATTTTAGACGAGCAGTACTTC
CASSLGQILDEQYF
>TRBV5-1|NA|TRBJ1-6|NA
TGCGCCAGCAGAGAGACCAGCCCGAATTCACCCCTCCACTTT
CASRETSPNSPLHF